Below, 27 T cell receptor beta chains from the same sample are listed, as sequenced in a study of cytomegalovirus exposure and HLA in healthy donors. The PCR used 60 Vbeta and 13 Jbeta primers. Some clones are missing from TCRdb's copy, which holds only in-frame ones; the method was immunoSEQ multiplex PCR. The data hold around 76,000 clones, with 60% to 70% observed a single time. The sample was PBMCs. These receptors came from a middle-aged man in good health and CMV-seropositive.

The chain employs TRBV5-1 and TRBJ2-3; 9 nucleotides agree with TRBD2. The germline gives CDR1 SGHRS, CDR2 YFSETQ. J gave up 4 bases and V 4 bases, and 4 bases lay outside the gene matches. The CDR3 contains 14 residues. This CDR3 is CASSPGLASDTQYF. The CDR3 DNA follows: TGCGCCAGCAGCCCAGGACTAGCGTCAGATACGCAGTATTTT.

The chain recombines TRBV5-3 with TRBJ1-4; a possible D gene is TRBD1 (5 bases). TRBV5-3 is an ORF; its function is uncertain. The CDR3 is made up of 15 amino acids. V shed 1 base and J shed 8 bases, with 15 bases lying between them. In DNA form, the CDR3 reads TGTGCCAGAAGCTTGTTACAGAAGGGGCCCGAAAAACTGTTTTTT. Amino acids: CARSLLQKGPEKLFF.

This clone has more than one count but fewer than ten. This chain uses TRBV30 with TRBJ1-2; maybe TRBD1 (5 bases). V lost 0 bases and J 1 base, leaving 12 bases between the germline ends. Germline CDR1 GTSNPN, CDR2 SVGIG (reference sequence). The CDR3 is 15 amino acids. In DNA form, the CDR3 reads TGTGCCTGGAGTGTTGAGCAGGGAGGTAACTATGGCTACACCTTC. Encoded protein: CAWSVEQGGNYGYTF.

The V call is TRBV6-5, the J call TRBJ2-3; a weak D match, TRBD2 (5 bases). V was shortened by 2 bases and J by 0 bases, with 9 bases between the two germline ends. The germline CDR1 and CDR2 sequences are MNHEY and SVGAGI. This CDR3 is built from 15 residues. DNA of the CDR3: TGTGCCAGCAGTTACGGAGGAACCAGCACAGATACGCAGTATTTT. The encoded protein is CASSYGGTSTDTQYF.

CDR3 coding DNA: TGCGCCAGCAGCTTGGGACGGGTGAATGAAAAACTGTTTTTT. Translated, it gives CASSLGRVNEKLFF. The rearrangement joins TRBV5-1 to TRBJ1-4; D ambiguous. The ends were cut back, 0 bases at V and 5 bases at J, with 8 bases in the middle. From germline, CDR1 is SGHRS and CDR2 YFSETQ. The CDR3 consists of 14 residues.

This rearrangement joins TRBV9 to TRBJ1-6; 7 nucleotides match TRBD1. This CDR3 has 15 residues. Germline V gives CDR1 SGDLS, CDR2 YYNGEE. V shed 4 bases and J 10 bases; nucleotides not matched to a gene: 11. The CDR3 nucleotides read TGTGCCAGCAGCTCACGGGACAGTGCCGGATCACCCCTCCACTTT. This translates into CASSSRDSAGSPLHF.

The rearrangement uses TRBV19 and TRBJ1-1; no definite D call. The CDR3 contains 13 residues. Trimming left V 4 bases short and J 3 bases short, with 9 bases between. Germline CDR1 and CDR2: LNHDA and SQIVND (reference sequence). CDR3 residues: CASSKELYTEAFF. The CDR3 nucleotides read TGTGCCAGTAGTAAAGAGTTATACACTGAAGCTTTCTTT.

V usage is TRBV5-6 and J usage is TRBJ1-1, with 8 bases matching TRBD1. The CDR3 covers 18 residues. V dropped 0 bases and J dropped 1; count of bases not matched to a gene: 11. Germline V gene lookup returns CDR1 SGHDT and CDR2 YYEEEE. This chain's CDR3 is CASSLDGGDRRGNTEAFF. The CDR3 nucleotides are TGTGCCAGCAGCTTGGATGGGGGGGACAGGAGGGGGAACACTGAAGCTTTCTTT.

V is TRBV7-8 and J is TRBJ1-2; 9 bases are shared with TRBD1. Germline V gene data show CDR1 as SGHVS and CDR2 as FQNEAQ. V was clipped by 4 bases and J by 8 bases; unmatched bases: 11. The CDR3 extends over 15 amino acids. The CDR3 loop is CASSSSTNRGLGYTF. CDR3 coding DNA: TGTGCCAGCAGCTCCTCCACTAACAGGGGGCTCGGCTACACCTTC.

This chain links TRBV7-9 with TRBJ1-6; 12 nucleotides line up with TRBD1. Germline V gene data show CDR1 as SEHNR and CDR2 as FQNEAQ (reference sequence). The CDR3 loop spans 19 amino acids. V trimming: 3 bases; J trimming: 9 bases; junction bases outside the gene matches: 15. CDR3 loop: CASSFPGQGASAVSSPLHF. The CDR3 bases are TGTGCCAGCAGCTTCCCGGGACAGGGGGCGTCGGCCGTTAGTTCACCCCTCCACTTT.

The rearrangement joins TRBV2 to TRBJ1-2, with D possibly TRBD1 on 5 matching bases. The CDR3 runs to 15 residues. V was clipped by 6 bases and J by 0 bases, with 14 bases between them. CDR1 SNHLY and CDR2 FYNNEI come from the germline V gene. In DNA, the CDR3 is TGTGCCAGCAGACCCGGGGGGACCGCTAACTATGGCTACACCTTC. Its protein is CASRPGGTANYGYTF.

The J gene is TRBJ1-1, the V gene TRBV29-1; 7 bases match TRBD1. Germline loops: CDR1 SQVTM, CDR2 ANQGSEA. V trimming: 5 bases; J trimming: 1 base; junction bases outside the gene matches: 7. This CDR3 is built from 14 residues. CDR3 in amino acids: CSVLGQLQNTEAFF. CDR3 bases: TGCAGCGTTTTGGGACAGTTACAGAACACTGAAGCTTTCTTT. Full variable domain (rest looked up from reference TRBV29-1 and TRBJ1-1): SAVISQKPSRDICQRGTSLTIQCQVDSQVTMMFWYRQQPGQSLTLIATANQGSEATYESGFVIDKFPISRPNLTFSTLTVSNMSPEDSSIYLCSVLGQLQNTEAFFGQGTRLTVV.

The J gene is TRBJ2-6, the V gene TRBV5-1; the D is unclear. The CDR3 length is 18 residues. Between the trimmed V and J ends, which lost 6 bases and 1 base, there was a span of 20 bases. Germline CDR1 and CDR2: SGHRS and YFSETQ. The CDR3 loop is CASTLGGSMTSGANVLTF. CDR3 in DNA: TGCGCCAGCACCCTTGGTGGCAGCATGACTTCTGGGGCCAACGTCCTGACTTTC.

This clone was counted between two and nine times. Other DNA sequences of this sample code for an identical CDR3. The chain uses TRBV9 and TRBJ2-5; D is undetermined. Germline loops: CDR1 SGDLS, CDR2 YYNGEE. V gave up 3 bases and J gave up 1 base, with 4 bases separating them. The CDR3 contains 12 residues. The CDR3 nucleotides are TGTGCCAGCAGCGCCTCCCAAGAGACCCAGTACTTC. The encoded protein is CASSASQETQYF.

The chain combines TRBV5-1 with TRBJ1-2; no definite D call. The length of the CDR3 is 13 residues. The ends were cut back, 4 bases at V and 8 bases at J, with 15 bases in the middle. Germline CDR1 is SGHRS and CDR2 is YFSETQ. Here the CDR3 reads CASSLRAGVGYTF. The CDR3 coding sequence is TGCGCCAGCAGCCTGAGGGCAGGAGTAGGCTACACCTTC. Together with reference TRBV5-1 and TRBJ1-2, the CDR3 gives the full variable domain: KAGVTQTPRYLIKTRGQQVTLSCSPISGHRSVSWYQQTPGQGLQFLFEYFSETQRNKGNFPGRFSGRQFSNSRSEMNVSTLELGDSALYLCASSLRAGVGYTFGSGTRLTVV.

The chain joins TRBV7-6 to TRBJ2-5; 7 nucleotides agree with TRBD1. The CDR3 sequence is 14 residues long. Trimming removed 5 bases from V and 4 bases from J; junction bases left unmatched: 7. The V gene's germline CDR1 is SGHVS and CDR2 FNYEAQ. For the CDR3, the DNA is TGTGCCAGCAGCCCAGGGGGAACCGCAGAGACCCAGTACTTC. This encodes CASSPGGTAETQYF.

The chain employs TRBV10-1 and TRBJ2-7; D may be TRBD1 (5 bases). CDR1 and CDR2 from the germline V gene are WNHNN and SYGVQD (reference sequence). Trimming took off 2 bases at V and 3 bases at J, with 14 bases between the two ends. CDR3 length: 15 residues. The CDR3, as DNA: TGCGCCAGCAGTGAGAACAGGTTCGGGCTCTACGAGCAGTACTTC. Amino acids: CASSENRFGLYEQYF.

This rearrangement joins TRBV28 to TRBJ1-1; the D gene is possibly TRBD1 (6 bases). The germline CDR1 and CDR2 sequences are MDHEN and SYDVKM. This CDR3 is 14 amino acids long. The V end was cut by 4 bases, the J end by 4 bases, with 13 bases between. In DNA form, the CDR3 reads TGTGCCAGCAGTTCCCAGGGGATGTTCACTGAAGCTTTCTTT. It codes for CASSSQGMFTEAFF.

The chain joins TRBV4-1 to TRBJ1-5; possible D gene TRBD1, 5 bases. The V end was cut by 1 base, the J end by 7 bases, with 14 bases between. Germline V gene lookup returns CDR1 MGHRA and CDR2 YSYEKL. This CDR3 contains 15 residues. CDR3 amino acids: CASSQGWGETQPQHF. As DNA, the CDR3 is TGCGCCAGCAGCCAAGGGTGGGGGGAAACGCAGCCCCAGCATTTT.

The CDR3 here is CASSLAQGASNQPQHF. The DNA for the CDR3 is TGTGCCAGCAGCTTAGCGCAGGGGGCGAGCAATCAGCCCCAGCATTTT. The V call is TRBV7-8, the J call TRBJ1-5; 8 bases match TRBD1. V was pared by 0 bases and J by 1 base, with 2 bases of the junction left unmatched. The CDR3 runs 16 residues. Germline V gene data show CDR1 as SGHVS and CDR2 as FQNEAQ. The full variable domain, completed using reference TRBV7-8 and TRBJ1-5, is GAGVSQSPRYKVAKRGQDVALRCDPISGHVSLFWYQQALGQGPEFLTYFQNEAQLDKSGLPSDRFFAERPEGSVSTLKIQRTQQEDSAVYLCASSLAQGASNQPQHFGDGTRLSIL.

The V call is TRBV19, the J call TRBJ1-6; TRBD1 matches 8 bases. The V and J ends lost 5 bases and 7 bases, in that order; junction bases with no gene match: 7. The CDR3 totals 15 residues. In germline, CDR1 is LNHDA, CDR2 SQIVND (reference sequence). DNA for the CDR3: TGTGCCAGTAGTCGGACAGGGCGGTTGAATTCACCCCTCCACTTT. Translating gives CASSRTGRLNSPLHF.

This clone appeared a single time. This chain uses TRBV7-2 with TRBJ2-7; D might be TRBD1 (5 bases). V was trimmed by 5 bases and J by 0 bases, leaving 14 bases between them. Germline CDR1 SGHTA, CDR2 FQGNSA. This CDR3 contains 15 residues. The CDR3 DNA sequence: TGTGCCAGCAGCCCACAGGCAGGTACCTCCTACGAGCAGTACTTC. It specifies CASSPQAGTSYEQYF. Filled out from reference TRBV7-2 and TRBJ2-7, the complete variable domain reads GAGVSQSPSNKVTEKGKDVELRCDPISGHTALYWYRQSLGQGLEFLIYFQGNSAPDKSGLPSDRFSAERTGGSVSTLTIQRTQQEDSAVYLCASSPQAGTSYEQYFGPGTRLTVT.

This clone was observed a handful of times. The V call is TRBV7-3, the J call TRBJ2-2; D gene unclear. CDR3 length: 12 amino acids. With 4 bases removed from V and 5 bases from J, the gap between germline ends came to 5 bases. Germline V gives CDR1 SGHTA, CDR2 FQGTGA. The CDR3, as DNA: TGTGCCAGCAGCTCCCTGACCGGGGAGCTGTTTTTT. Protein: CASSSLTGELFF.

In DNA form, the CDR3 reads TGCAGCGTTGAACAGTCTTCCTACGAGCAGTACTTC. Its translation is CSVEQSSYEQYF. This sequence joins TRBV29-1 and TRBJ2-7; D not certain. Trimming removed 2 bases at V and 1 base at J, with 6 bases between. Germline V gene sequence: CDR1 SQVTM, CDR2 ANQGSEA. This CDR3 is 12 amino acids long.

This chain joins TRBV14 and TRBJ1-1; weak D call: TRBD1 (5 bases). From germline, CDR1 is SGHDN and CDR2 FVKESK. Trimming cost V 1 base and J 8 bases, with 8 bases left between them. CDR3 length: 12 residues. The CDR3 loop reads CASSQAQGEAFF. CDR3 nucleotides: TGTGCCAGCAGCCAAGCCCAGGGCGAAGCTTTCTTT. Complete variable domain (other parts from reference TRBV14 and TRBJ1-1): EAGVTQFPSHSVIEKGQTVTLRCDPISGHDNLYWYRRVMGKEIKFLLHFVKESKQDESGMPNNRFLAERTGGTYSTLKVQPAELEDSGVYFCASSQAQGEAFFGQGTRLTVV.

The CDR3 nucleotides read TGTGCCAGCAGGGGGACAGGGGGCAGTCAGCCCCAGCATTTT. This gives the protein CASRGTGGSQPQHF. J is TRBJ1-5 and V is TRBV6-1, with 12 bases identical to TRBD1. The CDR3 runs 14 residues. Trimming took 6 bases from V and 6 from J; bases not matched to a gene: 3. The germline V gene encodes CDR1 MNHNS and CDR2 SASEGT.

The J gene is TRBJ1-2, the V gene TRBV6-1, with D maybe TRBD1 (5 bases). The CDR3 runs to 14 residues. In germline, CDR1 is MNHNS, CDR2 SASEGT. V dropped 8 bases and J dropped 2 bases, with 15 bases sitting between them. The CDR3 spells CASSRGGTNYGYTF. The CDR3 coding sequence is TGTGCCAGCTCCCGCGGCGGGACGAACTATGGCTACACCTTC.